This TCR beta chain was identified in a study of early T cells in non-severe SARS-CoV-2 infection. Study-level points and caveats: The VDJdb matching leaned toward anti-spike CD8 responses and overlooked private and CD4 specificities.

TCRdb reanalysed the 5' RACE reads using MiXCR and keeps one entry per CDR3 protein. The table has tens of thousands of distinct CDR3 sequences, 12% seen once. There are a few counts of this clonotype. As yet, its antigen is unknown. Germline V lookup: CDR1 SGHAT, CDR2 FQNNGV. The CDR3 is 13 residues long. V was clipped by 3 bases and J by 8 bases, with 13 bases between them. The chain is built from TRBV11-2 and TRBJ1-1; D not certain. The starting material was whole blood, obtained at baseline. This sequence was found in an adult who was a healthcare worker with PCR-confirmed SARS-CoV-2 infection or an uninfected control (not recorded which). The donor label of this sample is uncertain. The CDR3 region has the DNA TGTGCCAGCAGCTTGATGCTGACAATGGAAGCTTTCTTT. As protein: CASSLMLTMEAFF.